This T cell receptor (beta chain) was recovered during a study of blood T cell repertoires in COVID-19. Study-wide background: Samples representing acute and convalescent COVID-19 were sourced from the United States, Italy and Spain.

As processed by the authors: Reference gene primer amplification gave nucleated cell count estimates. Profiling relied on immunoSEQ multiplex PCR, and the TCRdb table lists in-frame clones only, not all of them. V and J calls and clone size are copied from that table; D and trimming were computed from the DNA. The data hold 95,000 to 150,000 clones, with approximately 87% observed a single time. V was trimmed by 7 bases and J by 1 base, leaving 14 bases between them. CDR1 and CDR2 from the germline V gene are SEHNR and FQNEAQ (reference sequence). The CDR3 covers 15 residues. The rearrangement joins TRBV7-9 to TRBJ1-5, with D possibly being TRBD1 (6 bases). This sequence was found in a man in his fifties with acute or convalescent COVID-19. Sequencing was carried out using peripheral blood. The CDR3 DNA reads TGTGCCAGCACCCCCACAGGGTCCAGCAATCAGCCCCAGCATTTT. Its protein product is CASTPTGSSNQPQHF. The full variable domain, rest sourced from reference TRBV7-9 and TRBJ1-5, is DTGVSQNPRHKITKRGQNVTFRCDPISEHNRLYWYRQTLGQGPEFLTYFQNEAQLEKSRLLSDRFSAERPKGSFSTLEIQRTEQGDSAMYLCASTPTGSSNQPQHFGDGTRLSIL.